These T cell receptor beta chains were read from a single sample in a study of neoadjuvant anti-PD-1 for oral cavity cancer. Clones were read by immunoSEQ multiplex PCR, and TCRdb kept only the in-frame ones, dropping some. This repertoire shows over 65,000 clones, less than 90% found once; its top ten account for around 3%. The sample here was PBMCs, taken after nivolumab (anti-PD-1) treatment. The receptor set was obtained from a person aged 40 to 85 with oral cavity squamous cell carcinoma. The conserved cysteine and the conserved F or W are not part of the CDR3 here. Rows give clone size only sometimes, using once, few, many, or a class for an expanded clone.

clone size: -
J gene: TRBJ2-7
V gene: TRBV4-2
CDR3 protein: ASSQGRGRYEQY

clone size: -
J gene: TRBJ2-1
V gene: TRBV27
CDR3 protein: ASRTGLAGFNEQF

clone size: -
J gene: TRBJ2-7
V gene: TRBV5-1
CDR3 protein: ASSTMGGLYEQY

clone size: -
J gene: TRBJ2-1
V gene: TRBV21-1
CDR3 protein: ASTYNPRGHQDNEQF

clone size: -
J gene: TRBJ1-1
V gene: TRBV7-9
CDR3 protein: ASSSDRLPNTEAF

clone size: -
J gene: TRBJ1-2
V gene: TRBV5-1
CDR3 protein: ASSQGGAFYGYT

clone size: -
J gene: TRBJ1-2
V gene: TRBV19
CDR3 protein: ASSIVDSHESNYGYT

clone size: few
J gene: TRBJ2-5
V gene: TRBV9
CDR3 protein: ASSPRTLLAGQETQY

clone size: -
J gene: TRBJ2-7
V gene: TRBV13
CDR3 protein: ASRARFTPGQAGYEQY

clone size: -
J gene: TRBJ2-1
V gene: TRBV6-4
CDR3 protein: ASSDSGGAYNEQF

clone size: -
J gene: TRBJ2-7
V gene: TRBV7-9
CDR3 protein: ASSPPGLQYEQY

clone size: -
J gene: TRBJ2-3
V gene: TRBV4-1
CDR3 protein: ASSQVWASTDTQY

clone size: -
J gene: TRBJ2-5
V gene: TRBV6-5
CDR3 protein: ASSTSDPLQETQY

clone size: -
J gene: TRBJ2-5
V gene: TRBV27
CDR3 protein: ASSFSGGWRETQY

clone size: -
J gene: TRBJ1-1
V gene: TRBV29-1
CDR3 protein: SVGPQGGLEAF

clone size: -
J gene: TRBJ1-5
V gene: TRBV7-9
CDR3 protein: ASSLDSRGQPQH

clone size: -
J gene: TRBJ2-7
V gene: TRBV6-5
CDR3 protein: ASSPHAGREQY

clone size: -
J gene: TRBJ1-2
V gene: TRBV7-9
CDR3 protein: ASGRVGGYGYT

clone size: -
J gene: TRBJ1-2
V gene: TRBV5-4
CDR3 protein: ASSEDNTGEEHGYT

clone size: -
J gene: TRBJ2-4
V gene: TRBV4-1
CDR3 protein: ASSQPTSGLAKNIQY

clone size: few
J gene: TRBJ2-1
V gene: TRBV4-1
CDR3 protein: ASSLRGGSSYNEQF

clone size: -
J gene: TRBJ2-1
V gene: TRBV5-1
CDR3 protein: ASSLASGRGQYNEQF

clone size: -
J gene: TRBJ2-3
V gene: TRBV5-1
CDR3 protein: ASSSGVPSTDTQY

clone size: -
J gene: TRBJ2-1
V gene: TRBV2
CDR3 protein: ASSGYNEQF

clone size: -
J gene: TRBJ1-3
V gene: TRBV7-3
CDR3 protein: ASSATGRGSGNTIY

clone size: -
J gene: TRBJ2-1
V gene: TRBV6-1
CDR3 protein: ASWLGGPDNEQF

clone size: -
J gene: TRBJ1-1
V gene: TRBV6-5
CDR3 protein: ASTLRGGRRAF

clone size: once
J gene: TRBJ2-2
V gene: TRBV5-1
CDR3 protein: ASSDITSAGELF

clone size: once
J gene: TRBJ2-6
V gene: TRBV7-9
CDR3 protein: ASSVTDGGPSGANVLT

clone size: -
J gene: TRBJ2-3
V gene: TRBV28
CDR3 protein: ASSVSIKRGDTQY

clone size: -
J gene: TRBJ1-5
V gene: TRBV10-3
CDR3 protein: AISESMYRSNQPQH

clone size: -
J gene: TRBJ2-7
V gene: TRBV7-3
CDR3 protein: ASSLTVGDSYEQY

clone size: -
J gene: TRBJ2-7
V gene: TRBV7-8
CDR3 protein: ASSLTAGPSPDEQY

clone size: few
J gene: TRBJ1-5
V gene: TRBV19
CDR3 protein: ASKREWDRRAQYSNQPQH

clone size: -
J gene: TRBJ1-1
V gene: TRBV7-3
CDR3 protein: ASSLYPGPRNTEAF

clone size: -
J gene: TRBJ2-3
V gene: TRBV5-1
CDR3 protein: ASSPGTSADTQY

clone size: -
J gene: TRBJ2-7
V gene: TRBV4-2
CDR3 protein: ASTPSGTTRYEQY

clone size: few
J gene: TRBJ1-2
V gene: TRBV7-9
CDR3 protein: ASSSFRTAGYGYT

clone size: -
J gene: TRBJ2-4
V gene: TRBV6-1
CDR3 protein: ASSEGRWAKNIQY

clone size: -
J gene: TRBJ1-1
V gene: TRBV27
CDR3 protein: ASSFQGSTEAF

clone size: once
J gene: TRBJ2-7
V gene: TRBV4-2
CDR3 protein: ASSQGQGDYEQY

clone size: -
J gene: TRBJ1-1
V gene: TRBV2
CDR3 protein: ASTTTGGTEAF